This TCR beta chain was documented in a study of T cell changes during pregnancy in multiple sclerosis. CDR1 and CDR2 (germline): SQVTM, ANQGSEA. This CDR3 has 13 amino acids. Trimming cost V 6 bases and J 5 bases, with 16 bases left between them. TCRdb's copy holds only in-frame clones and misses some; the assay was immunoSEQ multiplex PCR. The top ten clones hold 7.9% of a sample with around 30,000 clones, approximately 88% of them seen once. Sequencing was performed on CD8+ T cells from peripheral blood mononuclear cells, taken before pregnancy. The clonotype comes from a female donor with multiple sclerosis, enrolled in a pregnancy study. V is TRBV29-1 and J is TRBJ1-1, with D perhaps TRBD1 (5 bases). CDR3 DNA: TGCAGCGTCTCTTCTGGGGCGGCGACTGAAGCTTTCTTT. Protein product: CSVSSGAATEAFF.